These 13 T cell receptor beta chains were sequenced from one sample in a study of T-cell memory formation after mild COVID-19. MiXCR, run by TCRdb on the 5' RACE reads, gives a single entry per CDR3 protein. The table records 400,000 to 500,000 distinct CDR3 sequences, over 15% of them present only once. The sequenced sample was PBMCs or a T cell subset sorted from them (not recorded which). These receptors were taken from an adult woman who had mild COVID-19 (a few samples of this study predate the infection). Cell type and time point are not known.

This clonotype was observed many times. This chain joins TRBV7-9 and TRBJ2-3; 12 positions agree with TRBD2. The CDR3 covers 15 residues. V lost 5 bases to trimming and J lost 6 bases; unmatched junction nucleotides: 6. The germline V gene encodes CDR1 SEHNR and CDR2 FQNEAQ (reference sequence). The CDR3 DNA reads as TGTGCCAGCAGCCTACTAGCGGGAGGTGGTGATACGCAGTATTTT. Protein product: CASSLLAGGGDTQYF.

This clonotype has just a few counts. This sequence joins TRBV2 and TRBJ1-6, with 7 bases fitting TRBD1. Per germline, CDR1 SNHLY and CDR2 FYNNEI. The CDR3 runs to 15 residues. Unmatched junction bases numbered 9, after V lost 7 bases and J lost 6 bases. CDR3 residues: CASTVAGQINSPLHF. As DNA, the CDR3 is TGTGCCAGCACCGTTGCGGGACAGATTAATTCACCCCTCCACTTT.

In nucleotides, the CDR3 is TGTGCCAGCAGTCACTACTCCAGGGGAAGCAATCAGCCCCAGCATTTT. Protein sequence: CASSHYSRGSNQPQHF. The rearrangement joins TRBV6-2 or TRBV6-3 to TRBJ1-5; tentatively, D is TRBD1 (6 bases). This CDR3 has 16 amino acids. Germline CDR1 and CDR2: MNHEY and SVGEGT. Trimming shortened V by 5 bases and J by 1 base, and 15 bases separated the two germline ends.

The gene calls are TRBV4-2 and TRBJ2-1; the match to TRBD2 covers 9 bases. V gave up 0 bases and J gave up 3 bases; unmatched junction bases: 15. This CDR3 is 20 amino acids long. Germline assignment: CDR1 LGHNA and CDR2 YNFKEQ. The CDR3 protein is CASSQERASGTPHFYNEQFF. DNA of the CDR3: TGTGCCAGCAGCCAAGAACGAGCTAGCGGGACTCCACACTTCTACAATGAGCAGTTCTTC.

The chain links TRBV7-6 to TRBJ2-5, with 8 bases identical to TRBD1. CDR1 is SGHVS and CDR2 is FNYEAQ in the germline V gene. The CDR3 sequence is 17 residues long. V dropped 2 bases and J dropped 1; count of bases not matched to a gene: 9. This CDR3 reads CASSLSGGGIIQETQYF. The CDR3 DNA sequence: TGTGCCAGCAGCTTATCAGGGGGCGGTATTATCCAAGAGACCCAGTACTTC.

The chain combines TRBV27 with TRBJ2-7; TRBD2 matches 12 bases. The ends lost 3 bases at V and 3 bases at J; junction bases unmatched: 6. The CDR3 has 16 residues. CDR1 MNHEY and CDR2 SMNVEV come from the germline V gene (reference sequence). CDR3 loop: CASSFIRTSGDYEQYF. CDR3 coding DNA: TGTGCCAGCAGTTTCATCCGGACTAGCGGGGACTACGAGCAGTACTTC.

This clonotype showed up just a few times. The chain combines TRBV20-1 with TRBJ2-5, with 10 positions matching TRBD2. Trimming removed 3 bases from V and 1 base from J; junction bases left unmatched: 5. Germline CDR1 reads DFQATT; CDR2 reads SNEGSKA (reference sequence). There are 15 residues in the CDR3. The CDR3 DNA reads TGCAGTGCTAGGGGACTAGCGAGCTTCCAAGAGACCCAGTACTTC. Translation gives CSARGLASFQETQYF.

The V call is TRBV7-3, the J call TRBJ2-3; 10 nucleotides agree with TRBD1. CDR1 is SGHTA, CDR2 FQGTGA, per germline. This CDR3 is 17 amino acids long. Germline trimming cut 0 bases from V and 2 bases from J; bases unmatched to any gene: 5. CDR3 DNA: TGTGCCAGCAGCTTAACCGGGACAGGGGACCCCACAGATACGCAGTATTTT. Translation gives CASSLTGTGDPTDTQYF.

The chain combines TRBV7-9 with TRBJ2-5; D is perhaps TRBD1 (6 bases). The CDR3 totals 16 residues. V lost 4 bases and J 3 bases, leaving 18 bases between the germline ends. Germline V gene lookup returns CDR1 SEHNR and CDR2 FQNEAQ (reference sequence). The CDR3 DNA sequence: TGTGCCAGCAGCTCTGACAGGTGGAGCTTCAAAGAGACCCAGTACTTC. Its protein is CASSSDRWSFKETQYF. Variable domain in full (rest from reference TRBV7-9 and TRBJ2-5): DTGVSQNPRHKITKRGQNVTFRCDPISEHNRLYWYRQTLGQGPEFLTYFQNEAQLEKSRLLSDRFSAERPKGSFSTLEIQRTEQGDSAMYLCASSSDRWSFKETQYFGPGTRLLVL.

The chain carries TRBV11-2 and TRBJ1-2; no definite D call. Trimming stripped 9 bases from V and 2 bases from J, with 19 bases between. The CDR3 consists of 15 residues. The germline V gene encodes CDR1 SGHAT and CDR2 FQNNGV. The CDR3 DNA sequence: TGTGCCAGTACCTTTTCGGACCTGACCAACTATGGCTACACCTTC. Its protein is CASTFSDLTNYGYTF.

A few counts support this clonotype. V gene TRBV12-3 or TRBV12-4 combines with J gene TRBJ2-1; 15 bases match TRBD2. The CDR3 is made up of 17 amino acids. J was trimmed by 12 bases and V by 6 bases; bases with no gene match: 15. This CDR3 reads CASSQGLAGGTNEWQFF. In DNA form, the CDR3 reads TGTGCCAGCAGCCAAGGACTAGCGGGAGGGACCAATGAGTGGCAGTTCTTC.

This chain connects TRBV7-2 to TRBJ2-7; 9 nucleotides line up with TRBD2. The V gene's germline CDR1 is SGHTA and CDR2 FQGNSA. Losses at the gene ends were 5 bases for V and 9 bases for J; bases not matched to a gene: 20. CDR3 size: 17 residues. This CDR3 is CASSVNGLAGFPSVQYF. The CDR3 region has the DNA TGTGCCAGCAGCGTAAATGGGCTAGCGGGATTCCCATCAGTGCAGTACTTC.

This clonotype was observed many times. The V call is TRBV9, the J call TRBJ2-2, with unresolved D. Germline V CDR1 and CDR2: SGDLS, YYNGEE. This CDR3 comprises 17 residues. The V end was cut by 4 bases, the J end by 4 bases, with 20 bases between. The CDR3 protein is CASSPRSPSPFTGELFF. The CDR3 coding sequence is TGTGCCAGCAGCCCCCGGAGCCCTTCACCATTCACCGGGGAGCTGTTTTTT.